This TCR beta chain originates from a study of Graves' ophthalmopathy and Graves' hyperthyroidism. Only a few counts were recorded for this clonotype. TCR beta CDR3 regions were amplified from RNA transcripts. The workflow started with a first-round RT-PCR run with HTBI primers and then moved on to a second-round multiplex PCR. Each CDR3 protein gets one entry after TCRdb re-called the multiplex PCR reads with MiXCR. This sample has a few hundred thousand distinct CDR3 sequences; 15% occur once, and the top ten carry roughly 7%. Trimming removed 8 bases from V and 10 bases from J, with 15 bases in between. The CDR3 spans 13 residues. In germline, CDR1 is MNHEY, CDR2 SVGEGT.

The clonotype was recovered from a woman between 18 and 29 years old with stable Graves' hyperthyroidism. The chain uses TRBV6-2 or TRBV6-3 and TRBJ1-6; no clear D. Sequenced material: peripheral blood. CDR3 DNA sequence: TGTGCCAGCTCCGAAGACTTGACCTCACCCCTCCACTTT. Protein: CASSEDLTSPLHF.